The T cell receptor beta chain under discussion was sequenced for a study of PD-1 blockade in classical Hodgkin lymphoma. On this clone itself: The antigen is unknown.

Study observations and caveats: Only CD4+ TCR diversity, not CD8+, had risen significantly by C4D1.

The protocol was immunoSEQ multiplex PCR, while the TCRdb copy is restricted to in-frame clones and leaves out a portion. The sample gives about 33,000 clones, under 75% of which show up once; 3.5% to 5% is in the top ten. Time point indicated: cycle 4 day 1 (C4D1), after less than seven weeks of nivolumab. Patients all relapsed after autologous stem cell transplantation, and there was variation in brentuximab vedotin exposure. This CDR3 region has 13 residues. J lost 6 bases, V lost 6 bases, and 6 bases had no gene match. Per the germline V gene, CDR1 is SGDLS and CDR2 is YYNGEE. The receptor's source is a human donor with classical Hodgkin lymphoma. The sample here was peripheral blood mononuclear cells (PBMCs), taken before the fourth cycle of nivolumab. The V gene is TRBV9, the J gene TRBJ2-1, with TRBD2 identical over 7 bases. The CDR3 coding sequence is TGTGCCAGCAATGTGGGAGGGCGCAATGAGCAGTTCTTC. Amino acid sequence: CASNVGGRNEQFF.